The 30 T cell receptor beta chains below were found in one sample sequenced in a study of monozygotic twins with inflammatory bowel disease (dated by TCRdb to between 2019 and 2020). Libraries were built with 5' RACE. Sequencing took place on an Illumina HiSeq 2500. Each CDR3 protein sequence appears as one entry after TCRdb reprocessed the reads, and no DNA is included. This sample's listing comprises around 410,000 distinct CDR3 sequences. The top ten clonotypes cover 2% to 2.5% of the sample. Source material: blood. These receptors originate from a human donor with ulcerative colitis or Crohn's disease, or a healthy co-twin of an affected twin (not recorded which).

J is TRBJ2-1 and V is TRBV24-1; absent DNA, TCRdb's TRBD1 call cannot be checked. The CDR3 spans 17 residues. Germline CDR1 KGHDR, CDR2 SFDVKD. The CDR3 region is CATSDHLDRGGSNEQFF.

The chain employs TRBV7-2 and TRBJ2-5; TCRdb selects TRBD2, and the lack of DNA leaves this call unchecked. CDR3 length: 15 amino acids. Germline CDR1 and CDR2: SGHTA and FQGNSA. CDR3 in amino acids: CDSSLLAGYQETQYF.

CDR3 loop: CASSLYGNGGIEDEQYF. The V gene is TRBV7-3, the J gene TRBJ2-7; no DNA is available, so the TRBD2 call from TCRdb remains unchecked. The germline gives CDR1 SGHTA, CDR2 FQGTGA. The CDR3 is made up of 17 amino acids.

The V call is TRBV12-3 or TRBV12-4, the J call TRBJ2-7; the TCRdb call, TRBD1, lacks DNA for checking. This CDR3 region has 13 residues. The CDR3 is CASSRGTDYEQYF.

The CDR3 here is CASSVPYGELFF. The chain links TRBV7-2 to TRBJ2-2. Germline V lookup: CDR1 SGHTA, CDR2 FQGNSA. The CDR3 length is 12 residues.

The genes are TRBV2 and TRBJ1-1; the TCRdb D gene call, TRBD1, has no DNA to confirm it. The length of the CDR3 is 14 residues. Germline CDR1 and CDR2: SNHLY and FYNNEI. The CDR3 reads CASSEQGSYTEAFF.

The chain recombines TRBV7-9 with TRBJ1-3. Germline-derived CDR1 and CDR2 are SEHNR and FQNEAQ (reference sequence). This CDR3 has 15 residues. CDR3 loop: CASSPNTGSGNTIYF.

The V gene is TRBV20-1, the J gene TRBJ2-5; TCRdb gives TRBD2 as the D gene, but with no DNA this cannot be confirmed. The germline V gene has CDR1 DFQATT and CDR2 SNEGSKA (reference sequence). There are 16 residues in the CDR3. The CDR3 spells CSASQAGVPVRETQYF.

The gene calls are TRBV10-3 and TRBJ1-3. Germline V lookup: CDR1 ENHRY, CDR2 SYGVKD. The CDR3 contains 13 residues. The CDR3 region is CAIRGLSGNTIYF.

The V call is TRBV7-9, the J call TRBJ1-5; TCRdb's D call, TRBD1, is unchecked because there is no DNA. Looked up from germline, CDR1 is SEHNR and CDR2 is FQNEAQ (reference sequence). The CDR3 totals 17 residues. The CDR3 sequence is CASSLDWGQGGNQPQHF.

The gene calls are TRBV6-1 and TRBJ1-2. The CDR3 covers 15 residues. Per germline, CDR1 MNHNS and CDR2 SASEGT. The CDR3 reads CASSEAQTPDYGYTF.

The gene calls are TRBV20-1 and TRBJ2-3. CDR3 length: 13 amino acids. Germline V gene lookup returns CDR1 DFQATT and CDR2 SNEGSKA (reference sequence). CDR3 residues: CSALWESTDTQYF.

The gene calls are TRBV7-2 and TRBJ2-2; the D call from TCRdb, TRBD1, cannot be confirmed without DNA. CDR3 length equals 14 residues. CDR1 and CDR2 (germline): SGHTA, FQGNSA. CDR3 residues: CASSPQGSPGELFF.

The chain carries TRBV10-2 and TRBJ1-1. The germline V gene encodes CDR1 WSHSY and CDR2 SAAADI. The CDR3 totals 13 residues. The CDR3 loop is CASSESLDTEAFF.

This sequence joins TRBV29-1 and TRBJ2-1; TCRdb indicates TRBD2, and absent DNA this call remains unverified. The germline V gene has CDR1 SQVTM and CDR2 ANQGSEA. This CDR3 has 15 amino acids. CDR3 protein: CSVEQRGAEYNEQFF.

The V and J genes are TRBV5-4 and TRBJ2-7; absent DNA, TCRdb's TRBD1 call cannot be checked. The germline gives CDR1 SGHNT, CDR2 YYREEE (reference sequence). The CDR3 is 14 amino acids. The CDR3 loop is CASSSLEGRGEQYF.

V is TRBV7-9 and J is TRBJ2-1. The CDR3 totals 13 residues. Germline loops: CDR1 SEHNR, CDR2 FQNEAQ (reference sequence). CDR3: CASSLMQGNEQFF.

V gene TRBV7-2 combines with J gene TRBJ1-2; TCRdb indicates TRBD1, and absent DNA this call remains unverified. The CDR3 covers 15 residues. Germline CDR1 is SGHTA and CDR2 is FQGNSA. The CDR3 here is CASSASGTGGYGYTF.

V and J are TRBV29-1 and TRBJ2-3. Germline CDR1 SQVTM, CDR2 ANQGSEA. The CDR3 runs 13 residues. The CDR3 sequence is CSVATTSTDTQYF.

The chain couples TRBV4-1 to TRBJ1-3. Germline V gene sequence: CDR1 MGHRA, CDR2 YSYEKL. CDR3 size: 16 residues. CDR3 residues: CASSQEPRLEGNTIYF.

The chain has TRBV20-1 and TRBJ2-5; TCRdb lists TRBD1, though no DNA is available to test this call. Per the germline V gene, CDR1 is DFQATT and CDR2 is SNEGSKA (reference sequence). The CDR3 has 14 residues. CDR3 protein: CSALSRQGKETQYF.

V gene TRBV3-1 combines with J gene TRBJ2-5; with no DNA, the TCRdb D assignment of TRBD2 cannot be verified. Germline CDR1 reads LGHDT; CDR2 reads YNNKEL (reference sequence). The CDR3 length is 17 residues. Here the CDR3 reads CASSHDPGLAGVETQYF.

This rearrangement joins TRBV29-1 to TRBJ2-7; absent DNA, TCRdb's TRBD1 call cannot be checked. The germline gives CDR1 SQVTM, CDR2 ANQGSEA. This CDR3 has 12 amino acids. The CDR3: CSVSAPPGEQYF.

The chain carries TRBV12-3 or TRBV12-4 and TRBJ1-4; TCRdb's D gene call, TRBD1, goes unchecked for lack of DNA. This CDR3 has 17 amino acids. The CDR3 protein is CASSLRSGAATNEKLFF.

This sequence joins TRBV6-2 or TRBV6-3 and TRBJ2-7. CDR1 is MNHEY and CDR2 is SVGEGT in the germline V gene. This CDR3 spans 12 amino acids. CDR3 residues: CASAQGSYEQYF.

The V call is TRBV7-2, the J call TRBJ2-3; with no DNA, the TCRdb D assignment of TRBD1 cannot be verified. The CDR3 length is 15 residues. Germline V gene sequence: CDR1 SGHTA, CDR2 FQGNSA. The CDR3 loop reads CASSLLPGSTDTQYF. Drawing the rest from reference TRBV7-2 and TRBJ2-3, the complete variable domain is GAGVSQSPSNKVTEKGKDVELRCDPISGHTALYWYRQSLGQGLEFLIYFQGNSAPDKSGLPSDRFSAERTGGSVSTLTIQRTQQEDSAVYLCASSLLPGSTDTQYFGPGTRLTVL.

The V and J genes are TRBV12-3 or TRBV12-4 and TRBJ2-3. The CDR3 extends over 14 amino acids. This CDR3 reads CASSEAYHTDTQYF.

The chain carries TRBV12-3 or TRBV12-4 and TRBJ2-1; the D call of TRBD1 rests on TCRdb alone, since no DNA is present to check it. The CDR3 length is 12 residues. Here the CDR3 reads CASNNDGQGIIF.

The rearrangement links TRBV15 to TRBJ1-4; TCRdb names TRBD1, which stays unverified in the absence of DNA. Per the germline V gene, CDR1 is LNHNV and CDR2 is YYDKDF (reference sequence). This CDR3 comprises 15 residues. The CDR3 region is CATSRVQGINEKLFF.

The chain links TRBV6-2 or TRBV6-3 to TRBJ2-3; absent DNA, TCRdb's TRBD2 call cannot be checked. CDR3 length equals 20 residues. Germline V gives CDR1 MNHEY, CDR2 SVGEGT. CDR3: CASSYPTSGSSRTYTDTQYF.